The 21 T cell receptor beta chains below all came from one sample that was sequenced in a study of T cell responses to AZD1222 COVID-19 vaccine. Generated by immunoSEQ multiplex PCR, the TCRdb table keeps only in-frame clones and is missing some. The profile shows approximately 140,000 clones, roughly nine tenths of them singletons. Sequenced here: peripheral blood, sampled on day 0 of AZD1222 vaccination. The origin of the receptors is an adult in good health.

This clone was seen only once. The chain joins TRBV29-1 to TRBJ2-4, with D tentatively TRBD1 or TRBD2 (7 bases each). Trimming cost V 1 base and J 9 bases, with 16 bases left between them. Germline assignment: CDR1 SQVTM and CDR2 ANQGSEA. CDR3 length: 14 residues. The CDR3 here is CSVEGRGDSSIQYF. CDR3 sequence (DNA): TGCAGCGTTGAAGGTCGGGGGGACAGTTCCATTCAGTACTTC. Filled out from reference TRBV29-1 and TRBJ2-4, the complete variable domain reads SAVISQKPSRDICQRGTSLTIQCQVDSQVTMMFWYRQQPGQSLTLIATANQGSEATYESGFVIDKFPISRPNLTFSTLTVSNMSPEDSSIYLCSVEGRGDSSIQYFGAGTRLSVL.

The CDR3 reads CASSSPGLLSSGANVLTF. CDR3 nucleotides: TGTGCCAGCAGCAGCCCCGGACTCCTCAGCTCTGGGGCCAACGTCCTGACTTTC. The chain recombines TRBV4-2 with TRBJ2-6, with D maybe TRBD2 (5 bases). This CDR3 comprises 18 residues. In germline, CDR1 is LGHNA, CDR2 YNFKEQ. V was cut by 5 bases and J by 0 bases, with 17 bases left in between.

The chain combines TRBV5-1 with TRBJ1-5; the D is unclear. Germline V CDR1 and CDR2: SGHRS, YFSETQ. The CDR3 is 14 amino acids. The ends were cut back, 2 bases at V and 4 bases at J, with 10 bases in the middle. CDR3 sequence: CASSFRAANQPQHF. The DNA of the CDR3 is TGCGCCAGCAGCTTTAGAGCGGCTAATCAGCCCCAGCATTTT.

The chain is built from TRBV21-1 and TRBJ2-5; the table assigns TRBD1, which was not confirmed against the DNA. TRBV21-1 is a pseudogene locus. This CDR3 has 14 residues. The CDR3 spells CASNVPDSQETQYF. The CDR3, as DNA: TGTGCCAGCAACGTACCGGACAGCCAAGAGACCCAGTACTTC.

The rearrangement uses TRBV18 and TRBJ1-5; 9 bases line up with TRBD1. The trim removed 3 bases at V and 6 bases at J, leaving 6 bases unmatched. This CDR3 has 15 residues. The germline gives CDR1 KGHSH, CDR2 LQKENI. This chain's CDR3 is CASSPGQGKLQPQHF. CDR3 DNA sequence: TGTGCCAGCTCACCTGGACAGGGGAAGCTTCAGCCCCAGCATTTT.

The chain combines TRBV6-5 with TRBJ2-7; a weak D match, TRBD1 (6 bases). Germline CDR1 MNHEY, CDR2 SVGAGI. Trimming shortened V by 8 bases and J by 0 bases, and 11 bases separated the two germline ends. The CDR3 consists of 13 residues. CDR3 residues: CASVRGDSYEQYF. In DNA form, the CDR3 reads TGTGCCAGCGTCAGGGGCGACTCCTACGAGCAGTACTTC.

The chain joins TRBV28 to TRBJ1-5, with a weak D call TRBD1 (6 bases). Trimming pared 8 bases from V and 2 bases from J, leaving 10 bases between. Germline loops: CDR1 MDHEN, CDR2 SYDVKM. The CDR3 contains 13 residues. CDR3 DNA sequence: TGTGCCAGCTCCCACAGGGGCAATCAGCCCCAGCATTTT. Protein sequence: CASSHRGNQPQHF.

J is TRBJ1-1 and V is TRBV6-5; TRBD1 matches at 11 bases. The CDR3 consists of 14 residues. J gave up 4 bases and V 8 bases, and 6 bases lay outside the gene matches. Germline V gene lookup returns CDR1 MNHEY and CDR2 SVGAGI. CDR3 DNA sequence: TGTGCCAGCGGGAGGGACAGGGGGATCACTGAAGCTTTCTTT. Its translation is CASGRDRGITEAFF.

The rearrangement uses TRBV14 and TRBJ2-6; tentatively, D is TRBD2 (5 bases). The CDR3 consists of 14 residues. Per the germline V gene, CDR1 is SGHDN and CDR2 is FVKESK. The ends were cut back, 1 base at V and 11 bases at J, with 12 bases in the middle. The CDR3 DNA reads TGTGCCAGCAGCCAAGTCTCCGGGGTGGACGTCCTGACTTTC. The encoded protein is CASSQVSGVDVLTF.

The V and J genes are TRBV5-4 and TRBJ2-7; D remains unclear. CDR1 and CDR2 from the germline V gene are SGHNT and YYREEE (reference sequence). Trimming stripped 3 bases from V and 3 bases from J, with 16 bases between. The CDR3 extends over 15 amino acids. The CDR3 sequence: CASSSRHPRGYEQYF. DNA of the CDR3: TGTGCCAGCAGCTCCCGCCATCCCCGAGGCTACGAGCAGTACTTC.

The chain couples TRBV30 to TRBJ1-2; 12 bases line up with TRBD1. Trimming at V came to 1 base and at J to 4 bases, leaving 7 bases not matched to a gene. Germline V gene lookup returns CDR1 GTSNPN and CDR2 SVGIG (reference sequence). The CDR3 is 16 residues long. CDR3 loop: CAWSGGQGAFFYGYTF. CDR3 sequence (DNA): TGTGCCTGGAGTGGGGGACAGGGGGCGTTCTTCTATGGCTACACCTTC.

The gene calls are TRBV16 and TRBJ1-1, with 7 bases identical to TRBD1. V trimming: 4 bases; J trimming: 5 bases; junction bases outside the gene matches: 10. CDR1 is KGHSY and CDR2 is FQNENV in the germline V gene. This CDR3 has 15 residues. CDR3 residues: CASSPQTGVGTEAFF. In DNA, the CDR3 is TGTGCCAGCAGCCCCCAAACAGGGGTTGGGACTGAAGCTTTCTTT.

This clone showed up just a few times. The genes are TRBV2 and TRBJ1-4; TRBD1 matches at 8 bases. This CDR3 contains 16 residues. V gave up 4 bases and J gave up 0 bases; unmatched junction bases: 4. CDR1 is SNHLY and CDR2 is FYNNEI in the germline V gene. CDR3 sequence (DNA): TGTGCCAGCAGTGGGACAGGGCTGACAACTAATGAAAAACTGTTTTTT. Encoded protein: CASSGTGLTTNEKLFF.

This rearrangement joins TRBV5-1 to TRBJ1-3; unclear D gene. The V gene lost 0 bases and the J gene lost 0 bases, with 10 bases spanning the gap. The CDR3 length is 16 residues. Germline CDR1 reads SGHRS; CDR2 reads YFSETQ. Here the CDR3 reads CASSLASGSSGNTIYF. DNA for the CDR3: TGCGCCAGCAGCTTGGCCAGCGGGAGCTCTGGAAACACCATATATTTT. The full variable domain, completed using reference TRBV5-1 and TRBJ1-3, is KAGVTQTPRYLIKTRGQQVTLSCSPISGHRSVSWYQQTPGQGLQFLFEYFSETQRNKGNFPGRFSGRQFSNSRSEMNVSTLELGDSALYLCASSLASGSSGNTIYFGEGSWLTVV.

This chain joins TRBV28 and TRBJ2-7, with 10 bases aligning to TRBD1. Per the germline V gene, CDR1 is MDHEN and CDR2 is SYDVKM. Losses at the gene ends were 6 bases for V and 6 bases for J; bases not matched to a gene: 8. The CDR3 sequence is 14 residues long. For the CDR3, the DNA is TGTGCCAGCAGACCACCGGGACAGGGGCTCGAGCAGTACTTC. The encoded protein is CASRPPGQGLEQYF.

V and J are TRBV4-2 and TRBJ2-1; D may be TRBD2 (6 bases). The V end was cut by 0 bases, the J end by 6 bases, with 18 bases between. This CDR3 spans 17 amino acids. From germline, CDR1 is LGHNA and CDR2 YNFKEQ. CDR3 region: CASSQDTGGAAGNEQFF. CDR3 nucleotide sequence: TGTGCCAGCAGCCAAGATACGGGCGGGGCAGCAGGCAATGAGCAGTTCTTC.

This rearrangement joins TRBV7-2 to TRBJ2-5; possibly TRBD1 for D (6 bases). The length of the CDR3 is 14 residues. Per germline, CDR1 SGHTA and CDR2 FQGNSA. V was pared by 5 bases and J by 3 bases, with 13 bases between. CDR3 DNA sequence: TGTGCCAGCAGCCAGAGGACAGAAAAAGAGACCCAGTACTTC. This codes for CASSQRTEKETQYF.

This clone was seen once. The rearrangement links TRBV5-1 to TRBJ1-1; no firm D call. V was shortened by 2 bases and J by 1 base, with 9 bases between the two germline ends. This CDR3 region has 14 residues. The germline CDR1 and CDR2 sequences are SGHRS and YFSETQ. CDR3 sequence: CASSFSPANTEAFF. The CDR3 nucleotides read TGCGCCAGCAGCTTTTCGCCAGCGAACACTGAAGCTTTCTTT.

The chain has TRBV6-6 and TRBJ2-7, with D uncertain. Germline CDR1 and CDR2: MNHNY and SVGAGI (reference sequence). V was trimmed by 3 bases and J by 5 bases, leaving 5 bases between them. The CDR3 is made up of 11 amino acids. The CDR3 loop is CASSYHNEQYF. For the CDR3, the DNA is TGTGCCAGCAGTTATCATAACGAGCAGTACTTC.

CDR3 residues: CASSLSVGQNQPQHF. CDR3 coding DNA: TGTGCCAGCAGTTTATCGGTAGGACAGAATCAGCCCCAGCATTTT. The chain couples TRBV27 to TRBJ1-5; the D gene is possibly TRBD1 (6 bases). Germline V gene lookup returns CDR1 MNHEY and CDR2 SMNVEV (reference sequence). Trimming stripped 0 bases from V and 4 bases from J, with 10 bases between. The CDR3 has 15 amino acids.

The CDR3 nucleotides read TGCGCCAGCAGCCTTACAGGGGGATTCGACACCGGGGAGCTGTTTTTT. It yields the protein CASSLTGGFDTGELFF. The chain recombines TRBV5-1 with TRBJ2-2, with 8 bases fitting TRBD1. CDR3 size: 16 residues. Germline V gene data show CDR1 as SGHRS and CDR2 as YFSETQ. V shed 4 bases and J 3 bases; nucleotides not matched to a gene: 8.